Shown below are 16 T cell receptor beta chains from a single sample sequenced in a study of T-cell reconstitution after alpha-beta-depleted transplantation in children. A TCRbeta library incorporating unique molecular identifiers was prepared. MiXCR, applied by TCRdb to the PCR reads, yields one record per CDR3 protein. The sample carries approximately 190,000 distinct CDR3 sequences, roughly 6% recorded once. Sequencing used PBMCs, obtained before TCRalphabeta/CD19-depleted stem cell transplant. All receptors derive from a girl less than two years old with combined immunodeficiency, due to receive a stem cell transplant.

The sample holds many counts of this clonotype. V and J are TRBV15 and TRBJ2-2; D unresolved. This CDR3 comprises 14 residues. V dropped 8 bases and J dropped 1 base, with 11 bases sitting between them. Germline loops: CDR1 LNHNV, CDR2 YYDKDF (reference sequence). The CDR3 coding sequence is TGTGCCACCGCAGGTACAGTGAACACCGGGGAGCTGTTTTTT. Translated, it gives CATAGTVNTGELFF.

This clonotype was found many times. V gene TRBV20-1 combines with J gene TRBJ2-1; TRBD2 matches at 9 bases. CDR3 size: 14 residues. Per germline, CDR1 DFQATT and CDR2 SNEGSKA (reference sequence). The V segment lost 1 base and the J segment 4 bases; nucleotides outside the gene matches: 2. In DNA form, the CDR3 reads TGCAGTGCTAGAGTAGCGGGAGCTTACAATGAGCAGTTCTTC. Translating it yields CSARVAGAYNEQFF.

At least ten counts were recorded for this clonotype. The chain is built from TRBV29-1 and TRBJ1-2; D gene uncertain. From germline, CDR1 is SQVTM and CDR2 ANQGSEA. CDR3 size: 13 residues. V lost 0 bases to trimming and J lost 2 bases, with 7 bases between them. Here the CDR3 reads CSVEDGVNYGYTF. Written as DNA, the CDR3 is TGCAGCGTTGAAGATGGGGTAAACTATGGCTACACCTTC.

The chain has TRBV6-2 or TRBV6-3 and TRBJ1-2; tentatively, D is TRBD1 (5 bases). Trimming took 6 bases from V and 0 from J, leaving 17 bases between them. Germline loops: CDR1 MNHEY, CDR2 SVGEGT. This CDR3 spans 16 amino acids. CDR3 region: CASSSGLLTANYGYTF. As DNA, the CDR3 is TGTGCCAGCAGCTCGGGACTCCTAACCGCTAACTATGGCTACACCTTC.

The chain is built from TRBV11-2 and TRBJ2-1; 8 bases map to TRBD2. Germline trimming cut 2 bases from V and 8 bases from J; bases unmatched to any gene: 5. CDR1 SGHAT and CDR2 FQNNGV come from the germline V gene. The CDR3 length is 14 residues. Here the CDR3 reads CASSLIGGADEQFF. CDR3 nucleotide sequence: TGTGCCAGCAGCTTAATCGGGGGGGCCGATGAGCAGTTCTTC. Using reference TRBV11-2 and TRBJ2-1 for the parts outside the CDR3, the full variable domain is EAGVAQSPRYKIIEKRQSVAFWCNPISGHATLYWYQQILGQGPKLLIQFQNNGVVDDSQLPKDRFSAERLKGVDSTLKIQPAKLEDSAVYLCASSLIGGADEQFFGPGTRLTVL.

In this sample, this clonotype turned up a few times. The V gene is TRBV5-5, the J gene TRBJ1-2; a weak D match, TRBD1 (5 bases). Between the trimmed V and J ends, which lost 3 bases and 7 bases, there was a span of 16 bases. CDR3 length equals 14 residues. Germline CDR1 and CDR2: SGHKS and YYEKEE (reference sequence). The chain's CDR3 is CASSWGIGVAGYTF. CDR3 DNA sequence: TGTGCCAGCAGCTGGGGGATCGGGGTTGCTGGCTACACCTTC.

The table lists this clonotype with many counts. The genes are TRBV19 and TRBJ2-7; a weak D match, TRBD1 (6 bases). The germline V and J ends were trimmed by 7 bases and 2 bases, with 15 bases remaining between them. CDR1 and CDR2 from the germline V gene are LNHDA and SQIVND (reference sequence). The length of the CDR3 is 14 residues. CDR3 sequence (DNA): TGTGCCAGTACAGATGGGACATACCCCTACGAGCAGTACTTC. Translating it yields CASTDGTYPYEQYF.

In this sample, this clonotype turned up many times. The V call is TRBV24-1, the J call TRBJ1-1; D is possibly TRBD1 (5 bases). The CDR3 runs 13 residues. From germline, CDR1 is KGHDR and CDR2 SFDVKD. Trimming pared 7 bases from V and 6 bases from J, leaving 14 bases between. In DNA, the CDR3 is TGTGCCACCAGAGGGACTCGAGAACCTGAAGCTTTCTTT. It codes for CATRGTREPEAFF.

This clonotype appeared many times. The genes are TRBV7-3 and TRBJ2-3, with D tentatively TRBD2 (7 bases). V was trimmed by 0 bases and J by 2 bases, leaving 9 bases between them. CDR3 length: 15 residues. The germline gives CDR1 SGHTA, CDR2 FQGTGA. The CDR3 loop is CASSLTGGATDTQYF. DNA of the CDR3: TGTGCCAGCAGCTTAACTGGGGGGGCCACAGATACGCAGTATTTT.

J is TRBJ1-2 and V is TRBV24-1, with TRBD1 identical over 7 bases. CDR1 is KGHDR, CDR2 SFDVKD, per germline. CDR3 length equals 16 residues. Losses at the gene ends were 5 bases for V and 8 bases for J; bases not matched to a gene: 16. This CDR3 is CATSASRTGPLGGYTF. In DNA form, the CDR3 reads TGTGCCACCAGTGCGTCCCGGACAGGCCCCCTAGGGGGCTACACCTTC.

This clonotype was detected a few times. The rearrangement uses TRBV19 and TRBJ1-5, with unresolved D. V lost 2 bases, J lost 7 bases, and 6 bases lay in between. The germline V gene encodes CDR1 LNHDA and CDR2 SQIVND (reference sequence). The CDR3 runs 12 residues. The CDR3 DNA sequence: TGTGCCAGTAGTATAAGCGGCCAGCCCCAGCATTTT. Its translation is CASSISGQPQHF.

This clonotype was found many times. The chain links TRBV6-5 to TRBJ2-3, with D perhaps TRBD1 (6 bases). V gave up 2 bases and J gave up 3 bases, with 15 bases separating them. Germline CDR1 and CDR2: MNHEY and SVGAGI. The length of the CDR3 is 16 residues. The CDR3 reads CASSYPGQFATDTQYF. In DNA form, the CDR3 reads TGTGCCAGCAGTTACCCCGGACAGTTCGCTACAGATACGCAGTATTTT.

This clonotype has a count of ten or more. The CDR3 loop is CASSLWTSGEPYNEQFF. CDR3 nucleotides: TGTGCCAGCAGCTTATGGACTAGCGGGGAACCTTACAATGAGCAGTTCTTC. The rearrangement links TRBV5-8 to TRBJ2-1; 12 bases line up with TRBD2. The V gene's germline CDR1 is SGHTS and CDR2 YDEGEE. V was pared by 2 bases and J by 4 bases, with 7 bases of the junction left unmatched. The CDR3 loop spans 17 amino acids.

This clonotype was recorded at least ten times. The rearrangement links TRBV12-3 or TRBV12-4 to TRBJ2-1; 9 positions match TRBD2. With 6 bases clipped from V and 1 base from J, the junction kept 16 bases outside the gene matches. This CDR3 is built from 19 residues. The CDR3 sequence is CASSRHGGLAGLSYNEQFF. In nucleotides, the CDR3 is TGTGCCAGCAGCCGCCATGGGGGTCTAGCGGGGCTATCCTACAATGAGCAGTTCTTC.

This clonotype was detected ten times or more. The CDR3 DNA reads as TGTGCCAGCAGCTGGGGGTCCTACAATGAGCAGTTCTTC. Translating gives CASSWGSYNEQFF. This chain connects TRBV7-9 to TRBJ2-1; D could derive from TRBD1 or TRBD2 (5 bases each). V was trimmed by 4 bases and J by 1 base, leaving 5 bases between them. There are 13 residues in the CDR3. Germline V gene sequence: CDR1 SEHNR, CDR2 FQNEAQ (reference sequence).

This clonotype occurred many times. The CDR3 nucleotides are TGTGCCAGCAGTTTATTAGCGGGAGGGCCAGGAGAGACCCAGTACTTC. Its translation: CASSLLAGGPGETQYF. V usage is TRBV27 and J usage is TRBJ2-5; 11 nucleotides match TRBD2. The CDR3 loop spans 16 amino acids. Germline V CDR1 and CDR2: MNHEY, SMNVEV (reference sequence). V was pared by 1 base and J by 4 bases, with 5 bases of the junction left unmatched.